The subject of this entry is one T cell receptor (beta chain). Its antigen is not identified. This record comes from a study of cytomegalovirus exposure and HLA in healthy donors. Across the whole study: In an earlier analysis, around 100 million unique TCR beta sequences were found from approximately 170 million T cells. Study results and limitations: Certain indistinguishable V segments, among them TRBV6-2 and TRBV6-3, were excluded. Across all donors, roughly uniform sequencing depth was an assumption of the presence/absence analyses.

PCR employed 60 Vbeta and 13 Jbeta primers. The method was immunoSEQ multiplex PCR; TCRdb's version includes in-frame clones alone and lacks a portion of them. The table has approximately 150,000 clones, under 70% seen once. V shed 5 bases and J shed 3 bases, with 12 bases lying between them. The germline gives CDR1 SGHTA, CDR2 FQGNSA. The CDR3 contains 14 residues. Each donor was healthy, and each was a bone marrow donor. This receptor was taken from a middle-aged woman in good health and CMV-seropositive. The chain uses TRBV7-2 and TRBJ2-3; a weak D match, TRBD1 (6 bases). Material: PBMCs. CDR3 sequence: CASSPGTPTDTQYF. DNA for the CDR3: TGTGCCAGCAGCCCCGGGACACCGACAGATACGCAGTATTTT.